The rows below give T cell receptor beta chains drawn from one sample of a study of T cell repertoires in cytomegalovirus infection. TCRdb fed the reads into MiXCR, producing one record per CDR3 protein. The data contain some 600,000 distinct CDR3 sequences, 20% to 25% of them seen just once; the ten biggest clones take up around 8%. The sample was CD8+ T cells from PBMCs. All receptors come from a human donor in good health (CMV status not recorded). Some clones in this sample may be carry-over from other donors' samples. Both conserved end residues are part of each CDR3.

j_call: TRBJ1-5
v_call: TRBV7-7
cdr3_aa: CASSVAGEESVQPQHF

j_call: TRBJ2-2
v_call: TRBV28
cdr3_aa: CASSLRRNGELFF

j_call: TRBJ2-5
v_call: TRBV27
cdr3_aa: CASSLGGIGGQETQYF

j_call: TRBJ2-1
v_call: TRBV2
cdr3_aa: CASSGEGQPYNEQFF

j_call: TRBJ1-1
v_call: TRBV7-9
cdr3_aa: CASSLRQGHNTEAFF

j_call: TRBJ2-2
v_call: TRBV28
cdr3_aa: CASRGTGGKSGELFF

j_call: TRBJ1-2
v_call: TRBV20-1
cdr3_aa: CSARSTGALLLGLDGYTF

j_call: TRBJ1-1
v_call: TRBV14
cdr3_aa: CVSSQVRVNTEAFF

j_call: TRBJ1-1
v_call: TRBV4-2
cdr3_aa: CASNQDRTGRSEAFF

j_call: TRBJ2-4
v_call: TRBV7-2
cdr3_aa: CASTLLETGELAKNIQYF

j_call: TRBJ2-1
v_call: TRBV14
cdr3_aa: CASSQDHRGEQFF

j_call: TRBJ2-5
v_call: TRBV7-9
cdr3_aa: CASSLEYSHKQETQYF

j_call: TRBJ1-1
v_call: TRBV5-6
cdr3_aa: CASSLANQQNTEAFF

j_call: TRBJ1-6
v_call: TRBV2
cdr3_aa: CANQQSSYNSPLHF

j_call: TRBJ1-3
v_call: TRBV12-3/TRBV12-4
cdr3_aa: CASSEQGISGNTIYF

j_call: TRBJ2-2
v_call: TRBV28
cdr3_aa: CASSLPSGESANTGELFF

j_call: TRBJ1-1
v_call: TRBV6-6
cdr3_aa: CASRRPRQGADTEAFF

j_call: TRBJ2-7
v_call: TRBV13
cdr3_aa: CASSLGGRGELSYEQYF

j_call: TRBJ2-5
v_call: TRBV3-1
cdr3_aa: CASSQVGPAETQYF

j_call: TRBJ2-7
v_call: TRBV29-1
cdr3_aa: CSATTDNPYEQYF

j_call: TRBJ2-7
v_call: TRBV27
cdr3_aa: CATRDPYEQYF

j_call: TRBJ2-7
v_call: TRBV6-5
cdr3_aa: CASSKDPPGSTMTYEQYF

j_call: TRBJ2-2
v_call: TRBV7-8
cdr3_aa: CASSLVPPGFSQAGELFF

j_call: TRBJ2-1
v_call: TRBV6-2/TRBV6-3
cdr3_aa: CASSYSVSSSYNKQFF

j_call: TRBJ1-1
v_call: TRBV14
cdr3_aa: CASSQVGQGGPEAFF

j_call: TRBJ2-7
v_call: TRBV7-4
cdr3_aa: CASSPPGQGTYEQYF

j_call: TRBJ1-5
v_call: TRBV20-1
cdr3_aa: CSARDKQGGRQPQHF

j_call: TRBJ2-1
v_call: TRBV28
cdr3_aa: CASSLRTNEQFF

j_call: TRBJ1-5
v_call: TRBV7-8
cdr3_aa: CASSPPRGGPHF

j_call: TRBJ2-1
v_call: TRBV20-1
cdr3_aa: CSARFGAGGSYNEQFF

j_call: TRBJ2-2
v_call: TRBV7-2
cdr3_aa: CASSLQGGRSGELFF

j_call: TRBJ1-1
v_call: TRBV5-1
cdr3_aa: CASSLETMGDTEAFF